These 3 T cell receptor beta chains originate from one sample sequenced in a study of T cells in Graves' hyperthyroidism and ophthalmopathy. From RNA transcripts, TCR beta CDR3 regions were amplified. With the HTBI primer set, the TCR CDR3 went through a first round of RT-PCR. One entry per CDR3 protein results from TCRdb running MiXCR on the multiplex PCR reads. The sample records fewer than 600,000 distinct CDR3 sequences, approximately 15% being singletons. Sequenced input: blood. These receptors originate from a woman younger than 35 with Graves' hyperthyroidism.

This clonotype was counted between two and nine times. This chain joins TRBV7-3 and TRBJ2-1; 7 nucleotides match TRBD2. Trimming took 3 bases from V and 2 from J; bases not matched to a gene: 7. From germline, CDR1 is SGHTA and CDR2 FQGTGA. The CDR3 length is 16 residues. The CDR3: CASSFRGSPAYNEQFF. The CDR3 DNA reads as TGTGCCAGCAGCTTCCGCGGGAGCCCAGCCTACAATGAGCAGTTCTTC.

This clonotype was observed many times. This chain joins TRBV20-1 and TRBJ2-7; 11 bases are a match to TRBD2. The CDR3 runs 16 residues. Losses at the gene ends were 0 bases for V and 1 base for J; bases not matched to a gene: 5. In germline, CDR1 is DFQATT, CDR2 SNEGSKA (reference sequence). The DNA of the CDR3 is TGCAGTGCTAGAGACCTACTAGCGGGAGTGTCCTACGAGCAGTACTTC. Translated, it gives CSARDLLAGVSYEQYF.

This clonotype has just a few counts. The chain joins TRBV15 to TRBJ1-6; a weak D match, TRBD1 (6 bases). V lost 1 base and J 5 bases, leaving 18 bases between the germline ends. This CDR3 spans 18 amino acids. In germline, CDR1 is LNHNV, CDR2 YYDKDF (reference sequence). This chain's CDR3 is CATSRARTSGEDNSPLHF. As DNA, the CDR3 is TGTGCCACCAGCAGAGCACGAACGTCAGGGGAGGATAATTCACCCCTCCACTTT. The variable domain in full, completed from reference TRBV15 and TRBJ1-6, reads DAMVIQNPRYQVTQFGKPVTLSCSQTLNHNVMYWYQQKSSQAPKLLFHYYDKDFNNEADTPDNFQSRRPNTSFCFLDIRSPGLGDTAMYLCATSRARTSGEDNSPLHFGNGTRLTVT.